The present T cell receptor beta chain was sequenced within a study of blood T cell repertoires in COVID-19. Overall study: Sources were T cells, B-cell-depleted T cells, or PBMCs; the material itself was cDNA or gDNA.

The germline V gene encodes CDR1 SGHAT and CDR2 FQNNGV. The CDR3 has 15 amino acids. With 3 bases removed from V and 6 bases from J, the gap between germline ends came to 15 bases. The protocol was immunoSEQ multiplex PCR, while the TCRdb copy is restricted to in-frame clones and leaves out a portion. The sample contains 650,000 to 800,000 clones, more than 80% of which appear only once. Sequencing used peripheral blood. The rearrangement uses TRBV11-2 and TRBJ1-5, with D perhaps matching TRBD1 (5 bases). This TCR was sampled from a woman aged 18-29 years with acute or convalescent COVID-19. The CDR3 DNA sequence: TGTGCCAGCAGCTTGCAGGCAGGGAGGTTTCAGCCCCAGCATTTT. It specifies CASSLQAGRFQPQHF.